One sample yielded the 7 T cell receptor beta chains listed below, sequenced in a study of follicular helper T cells after annual influenza vaccination. Time point of the sample: 2015-2016 season, 7 days after influenza vaccination. The protocol was immunoSEQ multiplex PCR, while the TCRdb copy is restricted to in-frame clones and leaves out a portion. The repertoire holds about 1,400 clones, with 80% as singletons. Source: CXCR5+ CD38+ circulating T follicular helper cells from blood, taken 7 days after influenza vaccination. Subset denoted: circulating Tfh, non-naive CD4+CXCR5+PD-1+ (ICOS+CD38+ or ICOS-CD38-). These receptor sequences come from an adult who received the influenza vaccine.

The chain links TRBV9 to TRBJ2-2; D is possibly TRBD2 (7 bases). Germline V CDR1 and CDR2: SGDLS, YYNGEE. The CDR3 has 17 amino acids. Trimming stripped 4 bases from V and 4 bases from J, with 20 bases between. CDR3 residues: CASSPHEAGATTGELFF. CDR3 sequence (DNA): TGTGCCAGCAGCCCACACGAGGCGGGGGCTACCACCGGGGAGCTGTTTTTT.

The rearrangement links TRBV28 to TRBJ1-1; weak D call: TRBD1 (5 bases). The germline V and J ends were trimmed by 5 bases and 6 bases, with 25 bases remaining between them. The germline gives CDR1 MDHEN, CDR2 SYDVKM. This CDR3 is 17 amino acids long. The CDR3 here is CASSPSPRWDRNAEAFF. The CDR3 DNA sequence: TGTGCCAGCAGTCCTTCCCCCCGCTGGGACCGAAACGCTGAAGCTTTCTTT.

V gene TRBV10-3 combines with J gene TRBJ2-5; 12 bases map to TRBD2. CDR1 ENHRY and CDR2 SYGVKD come from the germline V gene. V lost 8 bases to trimming and J lost 2 bases; unmatched junction nucleotides: 3. The CDR3 totals 14 residues. CDR3 sequence reads: CAIALAGGQETQYF. Written as DNA, the CDR3 is TGTGCCATCGCGCTAGCGGGGGGGCAAGAGACCCAGTACTTC.

The chain couples TRBV2 to TRBJ1-3; D call uncertain. V lost 3 bases and J 0 bases, leaving 6 bases between the germline ends. The CDR3 sequence is 14 residues long. Per germline, CDR1 SNHLY and CDR2 FYNNEI. The CDR3 bases are TGTGCCAGCAGTGAGACGAGCTCTGGAAACACCATATATTTT. Amino acid sequence: CASSETSSGNTIYF.

The chain recombines TRBV2 with TRBJ1-6; no clear D gene. Per germline, CDR1 SNHLY and CDR2 FYNNEI. The CDR3 extends over 15 amino acids. The V end lost 6 bases, the J end lost 9 bases, and 18 bases lay between the germline ends. CDR3 in amino acids: CASRPPGLGGSPLHF. CDR3 sequence (DNA): TGTGCCAGCAGACCCCCGGGCCTTGGAGGTTCACCCCTCCACTTT.

The V gene is TRBV5-4, the J gene TRBJ2-3; 7 bases align to TRBD2. V was clipped by 5 bases and J by 0 bases; unmatched bases: 6. The CDR3 length is 15 residues. CDR1 SGHNT and CDR2 YYREEE come from the germline V gene (reference sequence). CDR3 nucleotide sequence: TGTGCCAGCAGATTTGCGGGGGATAGCACAGATACGCAGTATTTT. The encoded protein is CASRFAGDSTDTQYF.

This chain connects TRBV7-2 to TRBJ2-1, with a weak D call TRBD2 (5 bases). This CDR3 region has 13 residues. Per germline, CDR1 SGHTA and CDR2 FQGNSA. V dropped 3 bases and J dropped 5 bases, with 8 bases sitting between them. CDR3 protein: CASSFERDNEQFF. The DNA for the CDR3 is TGTGCCAGCAGCTTCGAGAGGGACAATGAGCAGTTCTTC.